One sample yielded the 25 T cell receptor beta chains listed below, sequenced in a study of blood T cell repertoires in COVID-19. Here immunoSEQ multiplex PCR was the method, and the copy in TCRdb shows in-frame clones only, minus some. The profile shows 200,000 to 250,000 clones, 70% to 90% of them singletons. Material for sequencing was peripheral blood. The receptors derive from a woman in her seventies with COVID-19, enrolled during active disease.

The chain combines TRBV21-1 with TRBJ1-1; the DNA was not used to check the table's D call, TRBD1. TRBV21-1 is annotated as a pseudogene. There are 18 residues in the CDR3. Here the CDR3 DNA reads TGTGCCAGCAGCAAAGGATGGACAGGGGGCGCTTCAGGCACTGAAGCTTTCTTT. This encodes CASSKGWTGGASGTEAFF.

This rearrangement joins TRBV10-3 to TRBJ2-5; perhaps TRBD1 as D (6 bases). Per the germline V gene, CDR1 is ENHRY and CDR2 is SYGVKD. Trimming left V 2 bases short and J 1 base short, with 11 bases between. CDR3 length: 15 residues. The CDR3 coding sequence is TGTGCCATCAGTGAGGTACGGGACACCCAAGAGACCCAGTACTTC. Its protein product is CAISEVRDTQETQYF.

The rearrangement joins TRBV3-1 (or the pseudogene TRBV3-2) to TRBJ1-6, with a tentative D call TRBD1 (5 bases). This CDR3 spans 17 amino acids. Trimming removed 5 bases from V and 10 bases from J, with 24 bases in between. From germline, CDR1 is LGHDT and CDR2 YNNKEL (reference sequence). The CDR3 DNA reads as TGTGCCAGCAGCGACGGAGGGACCTTGAGGTTTTTCTCACCCCTCCACTTT. This gives the protein CASSDGGTLRFFSPLHF.

The chain recombines TRBV6-2 or TRBV6-3 with TRBJ1-3; 7 bases are shared with TRBD1. V dropped 5 bases and J dropped 4; count of bases not matched to a gene: 5. This CDR3 region has 14 residues. CDR1 and CDR2 from the germline V gene are MNHEY and SVGEGT. Here the CDR3 reads CASSAGTDGNTIYF. In DNA form, the CDR3 reads TGTGCCAGCAGTGCCGGGACAGACGGAAACACCATATATTTT.

The CDR3 nucleotides read TGTGCCAGCAGCTTAACCGGAGGTTCACCCCTCCACTTT. Translated, it gives CASSLTGGSPLHF. This chain connects TRBV7-3 to TRBJ1-6; no clear D gene. CDR3 length: 13 amino acids. Germline assignment: CDR1 SGHTA and CDR2 FQGTGA. V was trimmed by 0 bases and J by 9 bases, leaving 6 bases between them.

With regard to this clone: A much bigger clone sits one base away, suggesting this may be a read error. This chain joins TRBV7-2 and TRBJ1-1; 7 nucleotides align to TRBD1. This CDR3 region has 13 residues. The V gene's germline CDR1 is SGHTA and CDR2 FQGNSA. The junction had 0 bases not matched to a gene; V was cut back by 1 base and J by 4 bases. The CDR3 reads CASSLDRGTEAFF. CDR3 nucleotide sequence: TGTGCCAGCAGCTTAGACAGGGGCACTGAAGCTTTCTTT.

J is TRBJ2-7 and V is TRBV6-1; TRBD2 agrees at 7 bases. Germline lookup yields CDR1 MNHNS and CDR2 SASEGT. The CDR3 runs 13 residues. The trim removed 6 bases at V and 3 bases at J, leaving 5 bases unmatched. In nucleotides, the CDR3 is TGTGCCAGCAGGGCGAGGGACTACTACGAGCAGTACTTC. Its protein product is CASRARDYYEQYF.

The count of this clone is one. V usage is TRBV5-5 and J usage is TRBJ2-3; D is undetermined. From germline, CDR1 is SGHKS and CDR2 YYEKEE (reference sequence). Deletions cut 1 base from V and 4 bases from J, with 4 bases between. CDR3 size: 12 residues. The chain's CDR3 is CASSLYPDTQYF. Here the CDR3 DNA reads TGTGCCAGCAGCTTGTATCCAGATACGCAGTATTTT.

This chain connects TRBV7-2 to TRBJ1-5; perhaps TRBD1 as D (5 bases). Germline V gene sequence: CDR1 SGHTA, CDR2 FQGNSA. V dropped 2 bases and J dropped 4 bases, with 12 bases sitting between them. This CDR3 is built from 15 residues. The CDR3 coding sequence is TGTGCCAGCAGCTTATCTCGGGGGGAAAATCAGCCCCAGCATTTT. The encoded protein is CASSLSRGENQPQHF.

This clone turned up a few times. The CDR3 DNA reads TGTGCCAGCACCCGGCAGGGGAACACTGAAGCTTTCTTT. It encodes CASTRQGNTEAFF. The chain combines TRBV2 with TRBJ1-1, with D possibly TRBD1 on 5 matching bases. Per germline, CDR1 SNHLY and CDR2 FYNNEI. V was clipped by 7 bases and J by 1 base, with 10 bases between them. The CDR3 totals 13 residues.

This sequence joins TRBV19 and TRBJ1-2; D might be TRBD1 (6 bases). The CDR3 is made up of 14 amino acids. V was shortened by 2 bases and J by 4 bases, with 11 bases between the two germline ends. CDR1 and CDR2 (germline): LNHDA, SQIVND (reference sequence). The CDR3 region has the DNA TGTGCCAGTAGTATAAAACAGGGTGGCTATGGCTACACCTTC. Its translation is CASSIKQGGYGYTF.

This chain uses TRBV28 with TRBJ1-1; a possible D gene is TRBD1 (6 bases). The CDR3 covers 15 residues. V was cut by 3 bases and J by 0 bases, with 11 bases left in between. Germline CDR1 reads MDHEN; CDR2 reads SYDVKM. The CDR3, as DNA: TGTGCCAGCAGTTTCCGTCCAGGGGTGAACACTGAAGCTTTCTTT. It is translated as CASSFRPGVNTEAFF.

This clone has at least ten counts. The chain joins TRBV5-5 to TRBJ2-1, with D tentatively TRBD1 (5 bases). The germline gives CDR1 SGHKS, CDR2 YYEKEE (reference sequence). Between the trimmed V and J ends, which lost 6 bases and 4 bases, there was a span of 11 bases. The CDR3 runs 13 residues. In nucleotides, the CDR3 is TGTGCCAGCACGGACACCAATTACAATGAGCAGTTCTTC. This translates into CASTDTNYNEQFF.

This clone was recorded many times. The V gene is TRBV10-3, the J gene TRBJ1-6, with D perhaps TRBD1 (6 bases). From germline, CDR1 is ENHRY and CDR2 SYGVKD. The V end lost 6 bases, the J end lost 0 bases, and 6 bases lay between the germline ends. The CDR3 is 14 residues long. The CDR3 loop reads CAIRDSSYNSPLHF. As DNA, the CDR3 is TGTGCCATCAGGGACAGCTCCTATAATTCACCCCTCCACTTT.

The chain has TRBV18 and TRBJ2-3, with 10 positions matching TRBD2. The CDR3 extends over 16 amino acids. Germline V CDR1 and CDR2: KGHSH, LQKENI. With V trimmed by 3 bases and J by 2 bases, 5 bases remained unmatched. CDR3 amino acids: CASSPVLAGFTDTQYF. For the CDR3, the DNA is TGTGCCAGCTCACCGGTACTAGCGGGGTTCACAGATACGCAGTATTTT.

The CDR3 spells CASSPPRTGDNLAKNIQYF. The DNA for the CDR3 is TGTGCCAGCTCACCACCGCGTACAGGGGATAATTTGGCCAAAAACATTCAGTACTTC. The chain carries TRBV18 and TRBJ2-4, with 7 bases matching TRBD1. Germline V lookup: CDR1 KGHSH, CDR2 LQKENI. With V trimmed by 0 bases and J by 1 base, 12 bases remained unmatched. CDR3 length: 19 residues.

V and J are TRBV5-8 and TRBJ1-2; possibly TRBD1 for D (6 bases). V was cut by 2 bases and J by 7 bases, with 21 bases left in between. CDR1 and CDR2 (germline): SGHTS, YDEGEE. The CDR3 sequence is 16 residues long. The CDR3 is CASSFFRTLQGRGYTF. In DNA form, the CDR3 reads TGTGCCAGCAGCTTTTTTCGGACGTTACAGGGTCGTGGCTACACCTTC.

The chain employs TRBV5-1 and TRBJ2-7; TRBD2 agrees at 9 bases. This CDR3 is built from 15 residues. Trimming cost V 5 bases and J 7 bases; bases outside gene matches: 13. Looked up from germline, CDR1 is SGHRS and CDR2 is YFSETQ. CDR3 DNA: TGCGCCAGCAGGTCCGATAGCGGGAGTACGGGTGAGCAGTACTTC. Its translation is CASRSDSGSTGEQYF.

The CDR3 is CASSPKARQGPNEKLFF. DNA for the CDR3: TGTGCCAGCAGCCCCAAAGCCCGGCAGGGCCCTAATGAAAAACTGTTTTTT. This chain joins TRBV4-2 and TRBJ1-4, with D maybe TRBD1 (5 bases). CDR1 and CDR2 (germline): LGHNA, YNFKEQ. The CDR3 loop spans 17 amino acids. V was cut by 4 bases and J by 3 bases, with 18 bases left in between.

V and J are TRBV5-4 and TRBJ2-7; 9 bases line up with TRBD2. V was pared by 3 bases and J by 6 bases, with 13 bases of the junction left unmatched. There are 16 residues in the CDR3. Germline V gene sequence: CDR1 SGHNT, CDR2 YYREEE (reference sequence). The CDR3 protein is CASSSGSGRGFGEQYF. The DNA of the CDR3 is TGTGCCAGCAGCTCGGGTAGCGGGAGAGGGTTCGGCGAGCAGTACTTC.

The chain has TRBV5-8 and TRBJ2-3, with 15 bases fitting TRBD2. The CDR3 totals 20 residues. The J segment lost 4 bases and the V segment lost 5 bases, leaving 17 bases of the junction unmatched. Germline V gene lookup returns CDR1 SGHTS and CDR2 YDEGEE. The CDR3 protein is CASSFFYGLAGGPSPDTQYF. In nucleotides, the CDR3 is TGTGCCAGCAGTTTTTTTTATGGACTAGCGGGAGGGCCGTCCCCAGATACGCAGTATTTT.

This chain connects TRBV7-9 to TRBJ1-3; possible D gene TRBD1, 6 bases. V was shortened by 3 bases and J by 4 bases, with 19 bases between the two germline ends. This CDR3 region has 17 residues. Germline assignment: CDR1 SEHNR and CDR2 FQNEAQ (reference sequence). In DNA, the CDR3 is TGTGCCAGCAGCTTCCAGTCCCGGGGGGCAATAGGAAACACCATATATTTT. Protein: CASSFQSRGAIGNTIYF.

The chain carries TRBV7-2 and TRBJ1-2, with D unresolved. The CDR3 spans 19 residues. V was pared by 1 base and J by 4 bases, with 25 bases between. Germline V gives CDR1 SGHTA, CDR2 FQGNSA. This chain's CDR3 is CASSLVPPLEAGPFYGYTF. CDR3 nucleotides: TGTGCCAGCAGCTTAGTCCCTCCCCTGGAAGCGGGTCCCTTCTATGGCTACACCTTC. The full variable domain, with the rest looked up from reference TRBV7-2 and TRBJ1-2, is GAGVSQSPSNKVTEKGKDVELRCDPISGHTALYWYRQSLGQGLEFLIYFQGNSAPDKSGLPSDRFSAERTGGSVSTLTIQRTQQEDSAVYLCASSLVPPLEAGPFYGYTFGSGTRLTVV.

J is TRBJ1-2 and V is TRBV7-2; TRBD1 matches at 7 bases. This CDR3 region has 19 residues. V trimming: 5 bases; J trimming: 2 bases; junction bases outside the gene matches: 20. Looked up from germline, CDR1 is SGHTA and CDR2 is FQGNSA. The DNA for the CDR3 is TGTGCCAGCAGCCACACCCAACAGGGGAGTTCCCTGCTGAACTATGGCTACACCTTC. Amino acid sequence: CASSHTQQGSSLLNYGYTF.

The gene calls are TRBV19 and TRBJ1-3; TRBD1 matches 8 bases. V was pared by 3 bases and J by 2 bases, with 3 bases of the junction left unmatched. The germline CDR1 and CDR2 sequences are LNHDA and SQIVND (reference sequence). The CDR3 is made up of 15 amino acids. CDR3 loop: CASSIETGAGNTIYF. DNA for the CDR3: TGTGCCAGTAGTATCGAGACAGGGGCTGGAAACACCATATATTTT.